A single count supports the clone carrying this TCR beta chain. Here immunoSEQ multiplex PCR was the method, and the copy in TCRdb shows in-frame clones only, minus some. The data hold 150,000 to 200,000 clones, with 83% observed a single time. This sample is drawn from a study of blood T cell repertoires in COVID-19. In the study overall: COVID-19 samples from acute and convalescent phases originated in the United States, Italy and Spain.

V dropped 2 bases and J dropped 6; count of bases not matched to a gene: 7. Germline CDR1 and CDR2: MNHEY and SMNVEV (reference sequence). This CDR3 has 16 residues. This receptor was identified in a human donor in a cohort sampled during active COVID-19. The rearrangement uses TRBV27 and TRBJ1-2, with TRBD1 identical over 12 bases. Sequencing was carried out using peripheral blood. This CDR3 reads CASSLRTGTGGNGYTF. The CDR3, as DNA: TGTGCCAGCAGTTTACGTACCGGGACAGGGGGCAATGGCTACACCTTC.